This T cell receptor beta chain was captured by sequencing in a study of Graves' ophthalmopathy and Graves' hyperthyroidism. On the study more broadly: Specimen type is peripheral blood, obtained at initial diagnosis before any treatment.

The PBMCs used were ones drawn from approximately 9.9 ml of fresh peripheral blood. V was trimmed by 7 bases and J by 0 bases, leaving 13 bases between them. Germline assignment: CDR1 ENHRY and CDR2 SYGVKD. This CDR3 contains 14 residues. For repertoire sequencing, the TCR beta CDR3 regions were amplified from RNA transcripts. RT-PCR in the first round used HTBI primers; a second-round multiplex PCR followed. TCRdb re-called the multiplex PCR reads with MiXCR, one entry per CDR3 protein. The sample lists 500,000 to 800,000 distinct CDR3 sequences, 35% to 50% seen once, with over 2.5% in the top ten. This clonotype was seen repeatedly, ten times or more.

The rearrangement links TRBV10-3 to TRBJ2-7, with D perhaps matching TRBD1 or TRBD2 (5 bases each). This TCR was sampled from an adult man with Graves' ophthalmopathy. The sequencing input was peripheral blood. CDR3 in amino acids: CAINRDGSSYEQYF. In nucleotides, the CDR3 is TGTGCCATCAATAGGGACGGTAGCTCCTACGAGCAGTACTTC.